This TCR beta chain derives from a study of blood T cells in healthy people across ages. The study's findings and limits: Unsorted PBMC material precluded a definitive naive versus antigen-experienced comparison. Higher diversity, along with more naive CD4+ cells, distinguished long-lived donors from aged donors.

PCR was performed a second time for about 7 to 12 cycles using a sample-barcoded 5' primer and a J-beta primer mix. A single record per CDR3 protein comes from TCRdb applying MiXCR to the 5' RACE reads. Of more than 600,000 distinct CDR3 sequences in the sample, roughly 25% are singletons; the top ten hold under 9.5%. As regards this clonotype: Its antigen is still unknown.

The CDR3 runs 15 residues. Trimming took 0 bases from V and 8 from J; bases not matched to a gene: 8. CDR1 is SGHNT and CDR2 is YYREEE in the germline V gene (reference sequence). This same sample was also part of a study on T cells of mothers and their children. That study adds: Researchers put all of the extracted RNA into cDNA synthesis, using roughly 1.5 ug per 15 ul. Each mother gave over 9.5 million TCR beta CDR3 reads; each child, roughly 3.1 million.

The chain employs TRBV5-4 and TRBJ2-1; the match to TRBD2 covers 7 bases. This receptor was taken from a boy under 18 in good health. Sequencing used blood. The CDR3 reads CASSLEGGREDEQFF. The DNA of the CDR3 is TGTGCCAGCAGCTTGGAAGGAGGGAGGGAAGATGAGCAGTTCTTC.